These 31 T cell receptor beta chains originate from one sample sequenced in a study of early T cells in non-severe SARS-CoV-2 infection. TCRdb processed the 5' RACE reads anew with MiXCR; each CDR3 protein has one entry. The profile shows 25,000 to 30,000 distinct CDR3 sequences, approximately 4.3% of them singletons. Specimen: whole blood. These receptors were obtained from an adult who was a healthcare worker with PCR-confirmed SARS-CoV-2 infection or an uninfected control (not recorded which).

This clonotype appeared a few times. A much larger clone differs by one base, so this may be a read error. This rearrangement joins TRBV7-9 to TRBJ2-5; possible D gene TRBD1, 6 bases. Trimming removed 3 bases from V and 6 bases from J, with 14 bases in between. Germline V gives CDR1 SEHNR, CDR2 FQNEAQ (reference sequence). The CDR3 extends over 14 amino acids. CDR3: CASSLTGTGKTQYF. CDR3 DNA: TGTGCCAGCAGCTTGACAGGAACCGGGAAGACCCAGTACTTC.

This clonotype was observed a handful of times. The rearrangement links TRBV7-3 to TRBJ2-5; D is possibly TRBD2 (7 bases). The V and J ends lost 5 bases and 1 base respectively, with 14 bases between them. CDR1 and CDR2 (germline): SGHTA, FQGTGA. The CDR3 covers 15 residues. Here the CDR3 DNA reads TGTGCCAGCAGCCTATGGGGGGGGGCCCAAGAGACCCAGTACTTC. Amino acid sequence: CASSLWGGAQETQYF.

The V gene is TRBV5-1, the J gene TRBJ2-2, with 12 bases identical to TRBD2. The CDR3 length is 16 residues. The trim removed 3 bases at V and 7 bases at J, leaving 7 bases unmatched. From germline, CDR1 is SGHRS and CDR2 YFSETQ. In DNA form, the CDR3 reads TGCGCCAGCAGCTACCCGACTAGCGGGAGCCTCGGGGAGCTGTTTTTT. Translating it yields CASSYPTSGSLGELFF.

This clonotype was seen repeatedly, ten times or more. The chain links TRBV5-1 to TRBJ1-1, with TRBD1 identical over 7 bases. Germline lookup yields CDR1 SGHRS and CDR2 YFSETQ. J lost 5 bases, V lost 1 base, and 8 bases had no gene match. The CDR3 runs 15 residues. The DNA for the CDR3 is TGCGCCAGCAGCTTGTTTGAGGGGGCGCCGACTGAAGCTTTCTTT. Translated: CASSLFEGAPTEAFF.

The chain couples TRBV28 to TRBJ2-3; no reliable D call. CDR1 and CDR2 from the germline V gene are MDHEN and SYDVKM. With 7 bases removed from V and 0 bases from J, the gap between germline ends came to 8 bases. The CDR3 length is 13 residues. Written as DNA, the CDR3 is TGTGCCAGCACCCGAGCTAGCACAGATACGCAGTATTTT. It yields the protein CASTRASTDTQYF.

This clonotype was seen many times. This chain joins TRBV14 and TRBJ1-2, with D tentatively TRBD1 (6 bases). V was pared by 0 bases and J by 8 bases, with 13 bases between. Per the germline V gene, CDR1 is SGHDN and CDR2 is FVKESK. The CDR3 is 14 amino acids. The CDR3 loop reads CASSQDPGARGYTF. In DNA, the CDR3 is TGTGCCAGCAGCCAAGATCCGGGGGCGAGAGGCTACACCTTC.

This clonotype was counted at least ten times. CDR3 coding DNA: TGTGCCAGCACCGGGGGAGGAAATGAAAAACTGTTTTTT. This codes for CASTGGGNEKLFF. This chain joins TRBV28 and TRBJ1-4, with D perhaps matching TRBD1 (5 bases). The CDR3 consists of 13 residues. Germline CDR1 and CDR2: MDHEN and SYDVKM. The V and J ends lost 7 bases and 5 bases respectively, with 11 bases between them. The entire variable domain, with the rest obtained from reference TRBV28 and TRBJ1-4, is as follows: DVKVTQSSRYLVKRTGEKVFLECVQDMDHENMFWYRQDPGLGLRLIYFSYDVKMKEKGDIPEGYSVSREKKERFSLILESASTNQTSMYLCASTGGGNEKLFFGSGTQLSVL.

This clonotype was recorded many times. This chain's CDR3 is CASSERWGELTKEQYF. The CDR3 DNA reads as TGCGCCAGCAGTGAGAGGTGGGGAGAGCTGACTAAGGAGCAGTACTTC. The chain employs TRBV10-2 and TRBJ2-7; possibly TRBD2 for D (5 bases). Germline V gives CDR1 WSHSY, CDR2 SAAADI. The V and J ends lost 2 bases and 7 bases respectively, with 21 bases between them. The CDR3 sequence is 16 residues long.

V gene TRBV28 combines with J gene TRBJ1-1; possible D gene TRBD1, 5 bases. The germline V gene encodes CDR1 MDHEN and CDR2 SYDVKM. The V gene lost 6 bases and the J gene lost 8 bases, with 22 bases spanning the gap. The CDR3 has 15 residues. The CDR3 spells CASSQLRRQGNEAFF. In DNA form, the CDR3 reads TGTGCCAGCAGCCAACTTCGCAGGCAGGGCAACGAAGCTTTCTTT.

In its sample, this clonotype was seen a few times. V usage is TRBV27 and J usage is TRBJ2-5; D tentatively fits TRBD1 or TRBD2 (5 bases each). CDR1 and CDR2 from the germline V gene are MNHEY and SMNVEV (reference sequence). The CDR3 sequence is 15 residues long. V was pared by 6 bases and J by 5 bases, with 19 bases between. The CDR3 sequence: CASSHGTRGRETQYF. The CDR3 nucleotides are TGTGCCAGCAGCCACGGGACCCGGGGCCGGGAGACCCAGTACTTC.

This chain connects TRBV2 to TRBJ2-5, with D tentatively TRBD1 or TRBD2 (5 bases each). Trimming stripped 6 bases from V and 5 bases from J, with 22 bases between. The CDR3 contains 16 residues. Germline CDR1 SNHLY, CDR2 FYNNEI. The CDR3 loop reads CASSINGTPVTETQYF. In DNA form, the CDR3 reads TGTGCCAGCAGCATAAACGGGACCCCAGTTACCGAGACCCAGTACTTC. Full variable domain (remainder filled in from reference TRBV2 and TRBJ2-5): EPEVTQTPSHQVTQMGQEVILRCVPISNHLYFYWYRQILGQKVEFLVSFYNNEISEKSEIFDDQFSVERPDGSNFTLKIRSTKLEDSAMYFCASSINGTPVTETQYFGPGTRLLVL.

This clonotype was recorded at least ten times. The chain couples TRBV10-1 to TRBJ2-3; D may correspond to TRBD1 or TRBD2 (5 bases each). The germline V gene has CDR1 WNHNN and CDR2 SYGVQD (reference sequence). The CDR3 spans 13 residues. The V end lost 8 bases, the J end lost 4 bases, and 13 bases lay between the germline ends. In nucleotides, the CDR3 is TGCGCCAGCCGGGGACCCGGTTCAGATACGCAGTATTTT. This translates into CASRGPGSDTQYF.

In its sample, this clonotype was seen many times. The rearrangement joins TRBV10-3 to TRBJ2-5; D is uncertain. CDR1 and CDR2 from the germline V gene are ENHRY and SYGVKD. The CDR3 runs 16 residues. Trimming removed 4 bases at V and 2 bases at J, with 17 bases between. The CDR3 loop is CAISGWADDLQETQYF. As DNA, the CDR3 is TGTGCCATCAGTGGTTGGGCAGATGACCTACAAGAGACCCAGTACTTC.

This clonotype was found many times. The gene calls are TRBV11-2 and TRBJ1-1; D not resolved. Trimming pared 0 bases from V and 1 base from J, leaving 3 bases between. The CDR3 is 13 amino acids. Germline CDR1 is SGHAT and CDR2 is FQNNGV. CDR3 DNA sequence: TGTGCCAGCAGCTTAGACCCGAACACTGAAGCTTTCTTT. Its translation: CASSLDPNTEAFF.

The chain couples TRBV5-1 to TRBJ1-1; D is uncertain. Germline V gene lookup returns CDR1 SGHRS and CDR2 YFSETQ. The CDR3 consists of 13 residues. V lost 5 bases to trimming and J lost 4 bases, with 12 bases between them. The CDR3 DNA follows: TGCGCCAGCAGTTCGAGGGATGCCACTGAAGCTTTCTTT. Its translation is CASSSRDATEAFF.

Many counts were recorded for this clonotype. The V call is TRBV10-2, the J call TRBJ2-1, with D possibly TRBD2 on 6 matching bases. Germline CDR1 reads WSHSY; CDR2 reads SAAADI. The CDR3 runs to 16 residues. The V gene lost 0 bases and the J gene lost 5 bases, with 14 bases spanning the gap. The CDR3 DNA reads TGCGCCAGCAGTGAGTCGGAGACTAGAACTAACAATGAGCAGTTCTTC. Its translation is CASSESETRTNNEQFF.

This clonotype has a count of ten or more. V is TRBV7-9 and J is TRBJ1-6; D possibly corresponds to TRBD1 (5 bases). The germline gives CDR1 SEHNR, CDR2 FQNEAQ (reference sequence). Trimming pared 8 bases from V and 8 bases from J, leaving 10 bases between. This CDR3 is built from 12 residues. CDR3 sequence reads: CASGTTYSPLHF. CDR3 bases: TGTGCCAGCGGGACGACCTATTCACCCCTCCACTTT.

Ten or more counts support this clonotype. The rearrangement links TRBV28 to TRBJ2-3, with 7 bases aligning to TRBD2. The trim removed 9 bases at V and 0 bases at J, leaving 12 bases unmatched. Germline V CDR1 and CDR2: MDHEN, SYDVKM. The CDR3 consists of 16 residues. The CDR3 DNA follows: TGTGCCAGTTCCCCCCCCCCCGGGAGGAGCACAGATACGCAGTATTTT. Its translation: CASSPPPGRSTDTQYF.

This clonotype appeared many times. The V and J genes are TRBV5-1 and TRBJ2-1; maybe TRBD2 (6 bases). The CDR3 is 13 residues long. V was pared by 3 bases and J by 10 bases, with 14 bases between. CDR1 and CDR2 (germline): SGHRS, YFSETQ. The CDR3 bases are TGCGCCAGCAGCTCCACCCCAACTAGCGAGCAGTTCTTC. This sequence encodes CASSSTPTSEQFF.

This clonotype came up many times. This rearrangement joins TRBV12-3 or TRBV12-4 to TRBJ1-5; no firm D call. Trimming shortened V by 1 base and J by 4 bases, and 8 bases separated the two germline ends. The CDR3 totals 14 residues. The CDR3 loop is CASSLGGVNQPQHF. In nucleotides, the CDR3 is TGTGCCAGCAGTTTAGGCGGGGTGAATCAGCCCCAGCATTTT.

This clonotype was seen at least ten times. V and J are TRBV28 and TRBJ2-2; D may match TRBD1 or TRBD2 (5 bases each). The germline V gene has CDR1 MDHEN and CDR2 SYDVKM. Trimming left V 5 bases short and J 0 bases short, with 10 bases between. The CDR3 is 15 residues long. The CDR3 nucleotides are TGTGCCAGCAGTCCCGGGACGCCGAACACCGGGGAGCTGTTTTTT. The encoded protein is CASSPGTPNTGELFF.

Ten or more counts support this clonotype. The chain links TRBV3-1 to TRBJ1-1; D gene uncertain. In germline, CDR1 is LGHDT, CDR2 YNNKEL (reference sequence). The CDR3 is made up of 12 amino acids. V was trimmed by 1 base and J by 6 bases, leaving 6 bases between them. Here the CDR3 DNA reads TGTGCCAGCAGCCAAGGTTGGGCTGAAGCTTTCTTT. Residues: CASSQGWAEAFF.

The gene calls are TRBV3-1 and TRBJ2-1, with 16 bases that match TRBD2. This CDR3 has 17 amino acids. The J segment lost 7 bases and the V segment lost 0 bases, leaving 3 bases of the junction unmatched. CDR1 is LGHDT and CDR2 is YNNKEL in the germline V gene (reference sequence). CDR3 region: CASSQEGLAGGPNEQFF. For the CDR3, the DNA is TGTGCCAGCAGCCAAGAGGGACTAGCGGGGGGGCCGAATGAGCAGTTCTTC.

The chain has TRBV12-3 or TRBV12-4 and TRBJ2-3; D unclear. The CDR3 length is 12 residues. The V and J ends lost 6 bases and 2 bases respectively, with 6 bases between them. CDR3 bases: TGTGCCAGCAGGTACTCCACAGATACGCAGTATTTT. Translation gives CASRYSTDTQYF.

The sample holds many counts of this clonotype. The chain uses TRBV20-1 and TRBJ1-5; a weak D match, TRBD1 (5 bases). The V end was cut by 6 bases, the J end by 5 bases, with 32 bases between. Germline V gives CDR1 DFQATT, CDR2 SNEGSKA (reference sequence). The CDR3 totals 19 residues. CDR3 residues: CSALNPSQSWGVGDQPQHF. The CDR3 bases are TGCAGTGCCCTCAACCCCTCTCAGTCCTGGGGGGTAGGGGATCAGCCCCAGCATTTT.

This clonotype was recorded many times. CDR3 sequence reads: CASSPGHGQDPYEQYF. CDR3 coding DNA: TGCGCCAGCAGCCCGGGCCATGGACAGGACCCCTACGAGCAGTACTTC. The rearrangement uses TRBV5-1 and TRBJ2-7, with 7 bases aligning to TRBD1. The CDR3 is made up of 16 amino acids. J gave up 2 bases and V 4 bases, and 12 bases lay outside the gene matches. Germline CDR1 and CDR2: SGHRS and YFSETQ.

This clonotype was seen at least ten times. This chain uses TRBV12-3 or TRBV12-4 with TRBJ2-1, with 7 bases identical to TRBD2. V was pared by 0 bases and J by 4 bases, with 0 bases of the junction left unmatched. The CDR3 sequence is 14 residues long. The CDR3 here is CASSLASGYNEQFF. The DNA of the CDR3 is TGTGCCAGCAGTTTAGCTAGCGGGTACAATGAGCAGTTCTTC.

There are many counts of this clonotype. The CDR3: CASSDFGGVGTDTQYF. DNA of the CDR3: TGCGCCAGCAGCGATTTTGGCGGAGTTGGCACAGATACGCAGTATTTT. The chain has TRBV4-1 and TRBJ2-3; D unresolved. Trimming shortened V by 5 bases and J by 1 base, and 16 bases separated the two germline ends. There are 16 residues in the CDR3. Germline CDR1 MGHRA, CDR2 YSYEKL.

Ten or more counts support this clonotype. The chain combines TRBV6-5 with TRBJ2-2; D unresolved. From germline, CDR1 is MNHEY and CDR2 SVGAGI. The CDR3 extends over 14 amino acids. Trimming stripped 0 bases from V and 4 bases from J, with 6 bases between. The CDR3 DNA reads as TGTGCCAGCAGTTACTCGTTCCTCACCGGGGAGCTGTTTTTT. It translates to CASSYSFLTGELFF.

The sample holds many counts of this clonotype. The V call is TRBV2, the J call TRBJ2-2; D is possibly TRBD1 or TRBD2 (5 bases each). CDR1 and CDR2 from the germline V gene are SNHLY and FYNNEI. Trimming took 3 bases from V and 6 from J, leaving 5 bases between them. CDR3 length: 12 amino acids. Here the CDR3 reads CASSEGAGELFF. The CDR3 coding sequence is TGTGCCAGCAGTGAGGGGGCCGGGGAGCTGTTTTTT.

This clonotype was seen many times. This sequence joins TRBV6-5 and TRBJ2-7; tentative D call: TRBD2 (6 bases). CDR1 and CDR2 (germline): MNHEY, SVGAGI. Trimming took 2 bases from V and 4 from J, leaving 15 bases between them. The CDR3 is 15 amino acids. The CDR3 coding sequence is TGTGCCAGCAGTTACGGGGACTCCCACCGGTACGAGCAGTACTTC. Amino acid sequence: CASSYGDSHRYEQYF.